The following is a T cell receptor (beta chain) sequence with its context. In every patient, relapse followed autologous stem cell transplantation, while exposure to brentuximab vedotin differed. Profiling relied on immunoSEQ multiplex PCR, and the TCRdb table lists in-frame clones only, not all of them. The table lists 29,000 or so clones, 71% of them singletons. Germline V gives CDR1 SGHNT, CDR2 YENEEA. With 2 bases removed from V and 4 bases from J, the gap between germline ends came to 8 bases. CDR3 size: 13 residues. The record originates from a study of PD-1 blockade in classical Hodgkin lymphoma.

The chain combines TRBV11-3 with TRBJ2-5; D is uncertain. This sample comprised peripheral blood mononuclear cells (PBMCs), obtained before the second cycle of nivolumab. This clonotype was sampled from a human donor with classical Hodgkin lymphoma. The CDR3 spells CASSLNPGETQYF. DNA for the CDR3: TGTGCCAGCAGCTTAAACCCCGGAGAGACCCAGTACTTC. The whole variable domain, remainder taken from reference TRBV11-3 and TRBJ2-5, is EAGVVQSPRYKIIEKKQPVAFWCNPISGHNTLYWYLQNLGQGPELLIRYENEEAVDDSQLPKDRFSAERLKGVDSTLKIQPAELGDSAVYLCASSLNPGETQYFGPGTRLLVL.